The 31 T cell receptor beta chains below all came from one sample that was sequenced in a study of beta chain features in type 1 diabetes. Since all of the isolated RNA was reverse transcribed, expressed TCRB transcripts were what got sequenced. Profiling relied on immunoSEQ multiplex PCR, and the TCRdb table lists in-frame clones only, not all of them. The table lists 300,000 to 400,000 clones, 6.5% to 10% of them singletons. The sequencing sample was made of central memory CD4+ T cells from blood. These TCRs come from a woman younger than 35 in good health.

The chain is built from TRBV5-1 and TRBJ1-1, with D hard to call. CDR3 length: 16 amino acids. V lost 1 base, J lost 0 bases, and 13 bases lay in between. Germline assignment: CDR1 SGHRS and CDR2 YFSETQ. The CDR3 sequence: CASSLNQRVMNTEAFF. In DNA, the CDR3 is TGCGCCAGCAGCTTGAACCAGAGGGTGATGAACACTGAAGCTTTCTTT.

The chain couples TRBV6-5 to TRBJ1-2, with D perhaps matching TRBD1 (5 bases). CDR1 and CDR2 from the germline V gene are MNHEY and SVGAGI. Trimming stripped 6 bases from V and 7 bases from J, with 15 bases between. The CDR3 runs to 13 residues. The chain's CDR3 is CASSPTSGGGYTF. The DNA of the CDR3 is TGTGCCAGCAGCCCTACCTCGGGGGGTGGCTACACCTTC.

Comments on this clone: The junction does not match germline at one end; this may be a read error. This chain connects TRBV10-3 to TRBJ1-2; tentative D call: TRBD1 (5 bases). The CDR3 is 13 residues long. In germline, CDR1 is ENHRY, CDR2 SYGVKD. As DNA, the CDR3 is TGTGCCAGCAGTTACCCGGGACGGATTGTCTACACCTTC. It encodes CASSYPGRIVYTF.

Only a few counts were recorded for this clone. Here the CDR3 DNA reads TGTGCCAGCACGCCCGACAGGGGAGTCACCTACGAGCAGTACTTC. Amino acid sequence: CASTPDRGVTYEQYF. V and J are TRBV28 and TRBJ2-7; 8 nucleotides match TRBD1. The CDR3 is 15 residues long. V shed 7 bases, J shed 2 bases, and the junction held 10 bases outside the gene matches. Germline V lookup: CDR1 MDHEN, CDR2 SYDVKM.

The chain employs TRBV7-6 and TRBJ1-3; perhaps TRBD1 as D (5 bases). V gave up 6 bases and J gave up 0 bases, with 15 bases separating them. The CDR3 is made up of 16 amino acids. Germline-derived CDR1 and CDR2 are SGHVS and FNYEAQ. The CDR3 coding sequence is TGTGCCAGCAGTCCAACCTGGGGGGACTCTGGAAACACCATATATTTT. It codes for CASSPTWGDSGNTIYF.

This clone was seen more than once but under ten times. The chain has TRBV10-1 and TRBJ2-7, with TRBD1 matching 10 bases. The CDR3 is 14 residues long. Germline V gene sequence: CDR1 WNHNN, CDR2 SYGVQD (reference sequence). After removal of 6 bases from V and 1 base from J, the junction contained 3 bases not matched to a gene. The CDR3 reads CASSSGQGSYEQYF. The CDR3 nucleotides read TGCGCCAGCAGCTCGGGACAGGGGTCCTACGAGCAGTACTTC.

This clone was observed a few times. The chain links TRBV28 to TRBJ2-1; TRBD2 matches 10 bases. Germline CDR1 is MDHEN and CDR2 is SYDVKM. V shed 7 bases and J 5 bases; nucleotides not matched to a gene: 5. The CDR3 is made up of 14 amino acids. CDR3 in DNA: TGTGCCAGCAAAACTAGCGGGGAACACAATGAGCAGTTCTTC. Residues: CASKTSGEHNEQFF.

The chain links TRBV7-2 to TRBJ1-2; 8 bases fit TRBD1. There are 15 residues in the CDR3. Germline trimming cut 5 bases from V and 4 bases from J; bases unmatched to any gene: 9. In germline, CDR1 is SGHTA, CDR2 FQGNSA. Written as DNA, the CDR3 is TGTGCCAGCAGCCAAGGACAGGGTGGTCGCTATGGCTACACCTTC. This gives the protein CASSQGQGGRYGYTF.

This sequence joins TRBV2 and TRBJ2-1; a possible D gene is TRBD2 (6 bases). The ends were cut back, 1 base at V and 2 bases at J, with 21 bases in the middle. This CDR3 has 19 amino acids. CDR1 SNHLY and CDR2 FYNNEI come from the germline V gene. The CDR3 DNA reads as TGTGCCAGCAGTGAAGGTTTGAATCGGGCGGGGAGGACCTACAATGAGCAGTTCTTC. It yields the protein CASSEGLNRAGRTYNEQFF.

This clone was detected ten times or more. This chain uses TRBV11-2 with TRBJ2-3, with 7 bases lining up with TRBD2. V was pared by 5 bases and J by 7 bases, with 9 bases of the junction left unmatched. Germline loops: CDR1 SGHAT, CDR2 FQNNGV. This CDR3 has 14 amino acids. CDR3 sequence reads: CASSPLWRENTQYF. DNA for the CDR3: TGTGCCAGCAGCCCTCTCTGGCGGGAGAATACGCAGTATTTT. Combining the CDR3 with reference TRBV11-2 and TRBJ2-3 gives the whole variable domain EAGVAQSPRYKIIEKRQSVAFWCNPISGHATLYWYQQILGQGPKLLIQFQNNGVVDDSQLPKDRFSAERLKGVDSTLKIQPAKLEDSAVYLCASSPLWRENTQYFGPGTRLTVL.

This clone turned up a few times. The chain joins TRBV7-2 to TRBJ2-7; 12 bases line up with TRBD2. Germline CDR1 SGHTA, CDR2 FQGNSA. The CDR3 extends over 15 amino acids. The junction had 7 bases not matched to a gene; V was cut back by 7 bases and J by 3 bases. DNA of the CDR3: TGTGCCAGCATCGGAACTAGCGGGAGGAACTACGAGCAGTACTTC. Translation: CASIGTSGRNYEQYF.

The CDR3 sequence is CASSLYVEQYF. DNA for the CDR3: TGTGCCAGCAGCTTATACGTGGAGCAGTATTTT. The chain links TRBV7-2 to TRBJ2-3; D not certain. The CDR3 is 11 residues long. The ends were cut back, 2 bases at V and 11 bases at J, with 8 bases in the middle. Germline CDR1 reads SGHTA; CDR2 reads FQGNSA. The complete variable domain, with remaining parts taken from reference TRBV7-2 and TRBJ2-3, reads GAGVSQSPSNKVTEKGKDVELRCDPISGHTALYWYRQSLGQGLEFLIYFQGNSAPDKSGLPSDRFSAERTGGSVSTLTIQRTQQEDSAVYLCASSLYVEQYFGPGTRLTVL.

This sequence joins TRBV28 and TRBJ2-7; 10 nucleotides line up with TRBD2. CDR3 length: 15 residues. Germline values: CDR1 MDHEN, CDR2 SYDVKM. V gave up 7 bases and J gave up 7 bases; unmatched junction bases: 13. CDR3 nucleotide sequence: TGTGCCAGCACCAATGGGGGACTAGCGCTCAGGGAGCAGTACTTC. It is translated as CASTNGGLALREQYF.

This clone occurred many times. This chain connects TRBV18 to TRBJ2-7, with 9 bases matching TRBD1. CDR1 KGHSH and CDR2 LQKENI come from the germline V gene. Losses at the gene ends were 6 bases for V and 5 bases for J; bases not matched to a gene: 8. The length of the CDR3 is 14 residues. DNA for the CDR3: TGTGCCAGCTCGCCCGGGACAGGGACCAACGAGCAGTACTTC. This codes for CASSPGTGTNEQYF.

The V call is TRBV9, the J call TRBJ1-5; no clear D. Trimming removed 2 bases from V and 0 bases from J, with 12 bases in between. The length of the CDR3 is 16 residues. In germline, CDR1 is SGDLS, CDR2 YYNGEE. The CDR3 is CASSVGPSASNQPQHF. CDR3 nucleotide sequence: TGTGCCAGCAGCGTTGGGCCAAGCGCTAGCAATCAGCCCCAGCATTTT.

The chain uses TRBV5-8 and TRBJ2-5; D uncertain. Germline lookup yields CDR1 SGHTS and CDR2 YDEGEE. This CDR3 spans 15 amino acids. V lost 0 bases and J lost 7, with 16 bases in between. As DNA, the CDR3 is TGTGCCAGCAGCTTGGGGCCAACTCCCTGGGGGACCCAGTACTTC. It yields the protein CASSLGPTPWGTQYF.

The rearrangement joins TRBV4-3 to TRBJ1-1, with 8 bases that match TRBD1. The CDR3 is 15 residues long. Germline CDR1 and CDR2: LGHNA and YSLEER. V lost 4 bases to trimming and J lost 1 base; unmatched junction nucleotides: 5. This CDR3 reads CASSLTTGANTEAFF. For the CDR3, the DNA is TGCGCCAGCAGCCTGACGACAGGGGCGAACACTGAAGCTTTCTTT.

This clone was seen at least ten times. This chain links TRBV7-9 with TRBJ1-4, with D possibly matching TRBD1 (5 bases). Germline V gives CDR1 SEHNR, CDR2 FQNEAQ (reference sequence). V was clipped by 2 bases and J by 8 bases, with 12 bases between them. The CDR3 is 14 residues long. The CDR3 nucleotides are TGTGCCAGCAGCTTACAGGGATCTGCAGAAAAACTGTTTTTT. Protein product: CASSLQGSAEKLFF.

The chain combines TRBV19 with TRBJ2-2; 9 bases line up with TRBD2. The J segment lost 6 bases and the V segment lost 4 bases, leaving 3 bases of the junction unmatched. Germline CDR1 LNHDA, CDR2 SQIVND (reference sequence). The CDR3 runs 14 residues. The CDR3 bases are TGTGCCAGTAGTACCGTAGCGGGAGCCGGGGAGCTGTTTTTT. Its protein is CASSTVAGAGELFF. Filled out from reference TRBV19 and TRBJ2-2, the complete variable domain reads DGGITQSPKYLFRKEGQNVTLSCEQNLNHDAMYWYRQDPGQGLRLIYYSQIVNDFQKGDIAEGYSVSREKKESFPLTVTSAQKNPTAFYLCASSTVAGAGELFFGEGSRLTVL.

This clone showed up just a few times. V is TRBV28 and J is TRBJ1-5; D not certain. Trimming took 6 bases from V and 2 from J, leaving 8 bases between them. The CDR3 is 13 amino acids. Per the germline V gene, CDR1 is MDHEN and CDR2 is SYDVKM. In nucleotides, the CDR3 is TGTGCCAGCAGGCTCGCTGGCAATCAGCCCCAGCATTTT. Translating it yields CASRLAGNQPQHF.

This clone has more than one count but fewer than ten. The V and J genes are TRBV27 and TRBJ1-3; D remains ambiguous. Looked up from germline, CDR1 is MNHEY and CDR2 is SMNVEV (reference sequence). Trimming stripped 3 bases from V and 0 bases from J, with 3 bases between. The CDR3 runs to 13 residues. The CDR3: CASSFNSGNTIYF. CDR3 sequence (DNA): TGTGCCAGCAGTTTCAACTCTGGAAACACCATATATTTT.

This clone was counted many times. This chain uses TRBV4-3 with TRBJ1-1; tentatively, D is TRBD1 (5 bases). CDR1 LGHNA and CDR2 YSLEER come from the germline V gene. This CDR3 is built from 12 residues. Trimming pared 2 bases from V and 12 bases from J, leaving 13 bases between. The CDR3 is CASSQMQGRTFF. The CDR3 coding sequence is TGCGCCAGCAGCCAAATGCAGGGAAGGACTTTCTTT.

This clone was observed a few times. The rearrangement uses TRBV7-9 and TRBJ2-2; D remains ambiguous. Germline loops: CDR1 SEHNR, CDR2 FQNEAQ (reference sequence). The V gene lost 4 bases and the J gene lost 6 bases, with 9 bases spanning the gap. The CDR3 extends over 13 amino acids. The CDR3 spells CASSSQESGELFF. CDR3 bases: TGTGCCAGCAGCTCCCAGGAGTCCGGGGAGCTGTTTTTT.

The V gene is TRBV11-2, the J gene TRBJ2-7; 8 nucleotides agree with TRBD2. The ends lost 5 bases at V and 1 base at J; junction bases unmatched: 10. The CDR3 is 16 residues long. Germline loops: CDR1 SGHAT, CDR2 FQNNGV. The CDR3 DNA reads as TGTGCCAGCAGCGAACCGGGAGGGCTGACGTCCTACGAGCAGTACTTC. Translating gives CASSEPGGLTSYEQYF.

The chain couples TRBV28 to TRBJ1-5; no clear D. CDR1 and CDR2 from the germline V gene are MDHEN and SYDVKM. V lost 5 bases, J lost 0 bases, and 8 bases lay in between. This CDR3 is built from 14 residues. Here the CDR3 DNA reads TGTGCCAGCAGTCTAGCTGGTAGCAATCAGCCCCAGCATTTT. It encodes CASSLAGSNQPQHF. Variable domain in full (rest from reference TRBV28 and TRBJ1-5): DVKVTQSSRYLVKRTGEKVFLECVQDMDHENMFWYRQDPGLGLRLIYFSYDVKMKEKGDIPEGYSVSREKKERFSLILESASTNQTSMYLCASSLAGSNQPQHFGDGTRLSIL.

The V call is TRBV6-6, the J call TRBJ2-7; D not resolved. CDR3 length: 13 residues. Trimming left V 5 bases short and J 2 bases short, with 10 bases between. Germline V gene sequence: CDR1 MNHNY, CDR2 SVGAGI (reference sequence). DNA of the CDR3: TGTGCCAGCAGTCCACAAAGTCCCTACGAGCAGTACTTC. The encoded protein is CASSPQSPYEQYF.

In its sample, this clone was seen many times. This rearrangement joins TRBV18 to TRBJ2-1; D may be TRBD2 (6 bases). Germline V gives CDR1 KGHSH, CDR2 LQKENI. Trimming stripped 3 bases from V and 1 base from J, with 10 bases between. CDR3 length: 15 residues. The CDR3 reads CASSPLATSYNEQFF. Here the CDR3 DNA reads TGTGCCAGCTCACCGCTAGCGACTTCCTACAATGAGCAGTTCTTC. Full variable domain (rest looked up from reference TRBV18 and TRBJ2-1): NAGVMQNPRHLVRRRGQEARLRCSPMKGHSHVYWYRQLPEEGLKFMVYLQKENIIDESGMPKERFSAEFPKEGPSILRIQQVVRGDSAAYFCASSPLATSYNEQFFGPGTRLTVL.

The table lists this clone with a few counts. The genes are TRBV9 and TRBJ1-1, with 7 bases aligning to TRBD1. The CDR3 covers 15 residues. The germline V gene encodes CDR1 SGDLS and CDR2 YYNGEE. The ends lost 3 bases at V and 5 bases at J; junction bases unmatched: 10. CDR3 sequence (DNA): TGTGCCAGCAGCGCCCGACAGGGAGAGAATACTGAAGCTTTCTTT. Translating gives CASSARQGENTEAFF.

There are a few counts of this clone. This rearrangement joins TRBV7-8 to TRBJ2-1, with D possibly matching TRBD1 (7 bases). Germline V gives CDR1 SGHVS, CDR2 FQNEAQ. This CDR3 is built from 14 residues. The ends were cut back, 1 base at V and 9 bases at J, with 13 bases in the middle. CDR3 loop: CASSLERGRGEQFF. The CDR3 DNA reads TGTGCCAGCAGCTTAGAAAGGGGGCGGGGTGAGCAGTTCTTC.

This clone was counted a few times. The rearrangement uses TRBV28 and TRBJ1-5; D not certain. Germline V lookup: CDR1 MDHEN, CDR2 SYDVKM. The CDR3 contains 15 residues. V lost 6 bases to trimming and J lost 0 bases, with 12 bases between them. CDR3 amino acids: CASRSGLYSNQPQHF. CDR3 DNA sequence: TGTGCCAGCAGGTCGGGCCTATATAGCAATCAGCCCCAGCATTTT.

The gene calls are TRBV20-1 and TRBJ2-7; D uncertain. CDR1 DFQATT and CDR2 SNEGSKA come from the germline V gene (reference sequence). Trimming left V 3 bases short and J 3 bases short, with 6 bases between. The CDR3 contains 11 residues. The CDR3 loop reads CSASQSYEQYF. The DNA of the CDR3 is TGCAGTGCTAGTCAGAGCTACGAGCAGTACTTC.